This T cell receptor beta chain derives from a study of blood T cell repertoires in COVID-19. The CDR3 totals 14 residues. V gave up 5 bases and J gave up 0 bases; unmatched junction bases: 2. CDR1 and CDR2 from the germline V gene are GTSNPN and SVGIG (reference sequence). The repertoire was sequenced with immunoSEQ multiplex PCR; TCRdb's copy has only in-frame clones and lacks some. This table holds about 76,000 clones, 80% to 90% found once. This chain connects TRBV30 to TRBJ1-5; 9 positions match TRBD1. The sequenced sample was peripheral blood. The receptor comes from a woman in her sixties or seventies with acute or convalescent COVID-19. The DNA of the CDR3 is TGTGCCTGGGGGACAGGGAATAGCAATCAGCCCCAGCATTTT. As protein: CAWGTGNSNQPQHF. Full variable domain (remainder filled in from reference TRBV30 and TRBJ1-5): SQTIHQWPATLVQPVGSPLSLECTVEGTSNPNLYWYRQAAGRGLQLLFYSVGIGQISSEVPQNLSASRPQDRQFILSSKKLLLSDSGFYLCAWGTGNSNQPQHFGDGTRLSIL.